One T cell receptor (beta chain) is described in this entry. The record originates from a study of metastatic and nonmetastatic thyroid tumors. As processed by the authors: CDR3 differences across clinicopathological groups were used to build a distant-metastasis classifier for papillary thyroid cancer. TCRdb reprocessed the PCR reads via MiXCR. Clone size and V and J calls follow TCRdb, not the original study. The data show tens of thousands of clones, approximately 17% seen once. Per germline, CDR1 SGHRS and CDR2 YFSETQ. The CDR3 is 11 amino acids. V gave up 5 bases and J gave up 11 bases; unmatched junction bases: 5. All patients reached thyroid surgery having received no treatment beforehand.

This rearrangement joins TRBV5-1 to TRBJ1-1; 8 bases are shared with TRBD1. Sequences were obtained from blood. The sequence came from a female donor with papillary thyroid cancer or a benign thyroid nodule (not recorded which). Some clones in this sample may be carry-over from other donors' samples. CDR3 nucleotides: TGCGCCAGCAGTACGGACAGGGCGGCTTTCTTT. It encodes CASSTDRAAFF.